This T cell receptor (beta chain) comes out of a study of spatial heterogeneity in lung cancer. Whole-study context: There were, on average, more than 9.5 raw-read appearances for each unique TCR and UMI combination.

Time point here: sample taken at primary tumor resection. Individually, TCR cDNA molecules were each labelled with a unique molecular identifier. TCRdb fed the 5' RACE reads into MiXCR, producing one record per CDR3 protein. Here the sample spans roughly 20,000 distinct CDR3 sequences, 4.6% being singletons. This clonotype is medium-sized in the sample. Germline CDR1 reads SGHRS; CDR2 reads YFSETQ. CDR3 length: 15 residues. V lost 0 bases and J lost 8, with 12 bases in between. The sequence was obtained from a male donor with early-stage non-small cell lung cancer. The V and J genes are TRBV5-1 and TRBJ1-6, with a tentative D call TRBD1 (5 bases). The sequencing used PBMCs, collected at surgery. CDR3 sequence reads: CASSLAGQGYSPLHF. The CDR3 nucleotides are TGCGCCAGCAGCTTGGCCGGGCAGGGCTATTCACCCCTCCACTTT.